The present TCR beta chain was sequenced within a study of radiotherapy plus CTLA-4 blockade in lung cancer. V shed 2 bases, J shed 6 bases, and the junction held 3 bases outside the gene matches. CDR1 SGHTA and CDR2 FQGNSA come from the germline V gene. This CDR3 has 15 amino acids. Points from the study as a whole: Interferon-beta and early blood T cell clone dynamics reportedly predicted response best. Tumor-origin TCR clones grew in blood after radiotherapy plus ipilimumab.

Clones were sequenced by immunoSEQ multiplex PCR, and TCRdb holds only the in-frame ones, with some missing. Counted here are under 95,000 clones, around 80% occurring once; the ten biggest clones make up 0.79%. Those with chemo-refractory metastatic non-small-cell lung cancer were treated with focal radiation combined with CTLA-4 blockade using ipilimumab. Note on this clone: Its cognate antigen is unknown.

The TCR sequence derives from a human donor with non-small cell lung cancer who had stable disease on radiotherapy plus ipilimumab. This sample comprised peripheral blood, obtained from a patient treated with radiotherapy plus ipilimumab. The chain employs TRBV7-2 and TRBJ1-6; 8 nucleotides align to TRBD1. The CDR3 coding sequence is TGTGCCAGCAGCTTAAATACAGGGGGTAATTCACCCCTCCACTTT. Its translation: CASSLNTGGNSPLHF. Complete variable domain (other parts from reference TRBV7-2 and TRBJ1-6): GAGVSQSPSNKVTEKGKDVELRCDPISGHTALYWYRQSLGQGLEFLIYFQGNSAPDKSGLPSDRFSAERTGGSVSTLTIQRTQQEDSAVYLCASSLNTGGNSPLHFGNGTRLTVT.